This T cell receptor beta chain was captured in a study of T cell responses to AZD1222 COVID-19 vaccine. Findings and limits, study-wide: In the spike-specific TCR repertoire, nearly half reportedly target unmutated variant regions. Increased Spike-specific TCR breadth and depth were observed after two AZD1222 doses. Most donors were white British, females outnumbered males, and clonal diversity was possibly underestimated. Baseline seropositivity characterized only a handful of AZD1222 recipients.

This CDR3 comprises 12 residues. Germline lookup yields CDR1 MNHNY and CDR2 SVGAGI (reference sequence). With 2 bases removed from V and 7 bases from J, the gap between germline ends came to 8 bases. Worth noting for this clone: The antigen is unknown.

Profiled with immunoSEQ multiplex PCR; TCRdb holds only in-frame clones, not every one. The repertoire holds about 94,000 clones, with 85% as singletons. The sample in question was peripheral blood, obtained 28 days after the second AZD1222 dose. This receptor was identified in an adult who received the AZD1222 COVID-19 vaccine. This chain links TRBV6-6 with TRBJ1-1; no reliable D call. CDR3 sequence: CASSYREGEAFF. The CDR3 coding sequence is TGTGCCAGCAGTTACCGTGAGGGTGAAGCTTTCTTT.